The 24 T cell receptor beta chains presented below share a single source sample, sequenced in a study of blood T cells in healthy people across ages. For the second PCR, which ran for roughly 6 to 12 cycles, a sample-barcoded 5' primer and a J-beta primer mix were used. TCRdb itself ran the 5' RACE reads through MiXCR, one entry per CDR3 protein. The sample comprises about 1.8 million distinct CDR3 sequences, 49% of which are singletons, and more than 2% rests with the top ten. Input material: blood. The receptors here all came from a woman aged 35 to 49 in good health.

There are many counts of this clonotype. The chain links TRBV7-2 to TRBJ2-5, with TRBD1 matching over 9 bases. This CDR3 contains 13 residues. The junction had 8 bases not matched to a gene; V was cut back by 5 bases and J by 10 bases. Germline V gene lookup returns CDR1 SGHTA and CDR2 FQGNSA. CDR3 coding DNA: TGTGCCAGCAGCCCGGACAGGGGAGTAAACCAGTACTTC. This translates into CASSPDRGVNQYF.

The CDR3 loop reads CASRSAEKGPKLLTF. DNA for the CDR3: TGTGCCAGCAGATCGGCAGAAAAGGGCCCGAAACTTCTCACCTTC. The chain joins TRBV9 to TRBJ1-2; no definite D call. V lost 5 bases, J lost 13 bases, and 27 bases lay in between. The CDR3 is made up of 15 amino acids. From germline, CDR1 is SGDLS and CDR2 YYNGEE.

This clonotype showed up just a few times. The chain links TRBV12-3 or TRBV12-4 to TRBJ2-1; unclear D gene. The CDR3 totals 14 residues. Trimming stripped 7 bases from V and 1 base from J, with 11 bases between. The CDR3 DNA sequence: TGTGCCAGCATCCCCTCTGGGTCCTACAATGAGCAGTTCTTC. Protein: CASIPSGSYNEQFF.

The chain uses TRBV2 and TRBJ2-1, with 7 bases identical to TRBD1. With V trimmed by 6 bases and J by 0 bases, 8 bases remained unmatched. This CDR3 is built from 16 residues. Germline V gives CDR1 SNHLY, CDR2 FYNNEI. The CDR3 bases are TGTGCCAGCAGCAAAGACAGGGCCGGCTCCTACAATGAGCAGTTCTTC. It yields the protein CASSKDRAGSYNEQFF. Based on the CDR3 plus reference TRBV2 and TRBJ2-1, the full variable domain is EPEVTQTPSHQVTQMGQEVILRCVPISNHLYFYWYRQILGQKVEFLVSFYNNEISEKSEIFDDQFSVERPDGSNFTLKIRSTKLEDSAMYFCASSKDRAGSYNEQFFGPGTRLTVL.

As to this clonotype: The junction does not match germline at one end; this may be a read error. The chain joins TRBV6-2 or TRBV6-3 to TRBJ1-2, with 7 positions matching TRBD1. There are 16 residues in the CDR3. Germline V gene sequence: CDR1 MNHEY, CDR2 SVGEGT. The CDR3 region has the DNA TGTGCCAGCAGTAACTCTCATGACAGGGCGAGCTATGGCTACACCTTC. Protein sequence: CASSNSHDRASYGYTF.

J is TRBJ2-4 and V is TRBV6-2 or TRBV6-3; D remains ambiguous. Judging by the DNA end, TRBJ2-5 fits better; the J call may be wrong. CDR1 is MNHEY and CDR2 is SVGEGT in the germline V gene. This CDR3 comprises 12 residues. The CDR3 reads CASRASIETQYF. CDR3 sequence (DNA): TGTGCCAGCAGGGCCTCTATAGAGACCCAGTACTTC.

The chain recombines TRBV11-2 with TRBJ2-3, with 12 bases identical to TRBD2. This CDR3 is 19 amino acids long. V lost 2 bases, J lost 3 bases, and 12 bases stayed unmatched. The germline CDR1 and CDR2 sequences are SGHAT and FQNNGV. This CDR3 reads CASSLTISSGGAGTDTQYF. The CDR3 coding sequence is TGTGCCAGCAGCTTAACTATCTCTAGCGGGGGGGCTGGTACAGATACGCAGTATTTT.

The V and J genes are TRBV5-6 and TRBJ2-7, with D perhaps TRBD2 (7 bases). V lost 3 bases and J lost 0, with 19 bases in between. CDR1 and CDR2 from the germline V gene are SGHDT and YYEEEE. The CDR3 has 17 amino acids. The CDR3 bases are TGTGCCAGCAGCTCCAACAGGGAGGGAGTAAGCTCCTACGAGCAGTACTTC. Its translation: CASSSNREGVSSYEQYF.

The CDR3 protein is CSAQGGEGTKLFF. CDR3 DNA sequence: TGCAGTGCCCAAGGGGGAGAGGGGACAAAACTGTTTTTT. The V and J genes are TRBV20-1 and TRBJ1-4; D perhaps matches TRBD1 (6 bases). V dropped 6 bases and J dropped 10 bases, with 18 bases sitting between them. CDR1 is DFQATT, CDR2 SNEGSKA, per germline (reference sequence). The CDR3 length is 13 residues.

Concerning this clonotype itself: This could be a read error, since a much larger clone is one nucleotide away. The chain links TRBV2 to TRBJ2-7; tentatively, D is TRBD1 or TRBD2 (5 bases each). The CDR3 has 12 residues. Germline-derived CDR1 and CDR2 are SNHLY and FYNNEI. The CDR3 coding sequence is TGTGCCGGCAGGGAGAGCTCCTACGAGCAGTACTTC. This sequence encodes CAGRESSYEQYF.

The gene calls are TRBV4-2 and TRBJ2-5; 10 positions match TRBD2. The germline gives CDR1 LGHNA, CDR2 YNFKEQ. The CDR3 totals 18 residues. V shed 1 base and J 3 bases; nucleotides not matched to a gene: 11. CDR3 coding DNA: TGTGCCAGCAGCCAAGCTGATCGCCTTACTAGCGGGGAAGAGACCCAGTACTTC. Its translation is CASSQADRLTSGEETQYF.

This clonotype appeared once. V gene TRBV2 combines with J gene TRBJ2-3; D is uncertain. Germline V CDR1 and CDR2: SNHLY, FYNNEI. The V gene lost 2 bases and the J gene lost 10 bases, with 10 bases spanning the gap. The CDR3 is 12 residues long. CDR3 sequence: CASSESPSAQYF. The CDR3 DNA reads TGTGCCAGCAGTGAAAGCCCATCTGCGCAGTATTTT.

This clonotype was seen more than once but under ten times. The genes are TRBV29-1 and TRBJ2-7; the D call may be TRBD1 or TRBD2 (5 bases each). Trimming removed 8 bases from V and 1 base from J, with 15 bases in between. The CDR3 extends over 13 amino acids. Germline CDR1 and CDR2: SQVTM and ANQGSEA. The CDR3 coding sequence is TGCAGCACCGGGGACGGGGTATCCTACGAGCAGTACTTC. It codes for CSTGDGVSYEQYF.

The chain couples TRBV7-2 to TRBJ1-6; D ambiguous. The CDR3 length is 13 residues. The germline V and J ends were trimmed by 5 bases and 8 bases, with 10 bases remaining between them. Germline V gene data show CDR1 as SGHTA and CDR2 as FQGNSA. The CDR3 protein is CASSTRTDSPLHF. The CDR3 DNA reads as TGTGCCAGCAGCACTCGGACTGATTCACCCCTCCACTTT.

This clonotype has more than one count but fewer than ten. The rearrangement uses TRBV28 and TRBJ2-4; the match to TRBD1 covers 8 bases. The DNA end favors TRBJ2-5, so the J call may be wrong. Germline V gene data show CDR1 as MDHEN and CDR2 as SYDVKM. This CDR3 is 15 amino acids long. The CDR3 protein is CASSPDRGIGETQYF. Written as DNA, the CDR3 is TGTGCCAGCAGTCCCGACAGGGGTATAGGAGAGACCCAGTACTTC.

This chain uses TRBV9 with TRBJ2-5; the D gene is possibly TRBD2 (5 bases). This CDR3 region has 13 residues. Trimming took off 4 bases at V and 5 bases at J, with 12 bases between the two ends. Per germline, CDR1 SGDLS and CDR2 YYNGEE. The CDR3 loop is CASSFFPGETQYF. The CDR3 nucleotides are TGTGCCAGCAGCTTCTTTCCGGGGGAGACCCAGTACTTC.

V and J are TRBV20-1 and TRBJ1-4, with a tentative D call TRBD1 (5 bases). Germline CDR1 and CDR2: DFQATT and SNEGSKA (reference sequence). Trimming stripped 1 base from V and 4 bases from J, with 10 bases between. The CDR3 covers 14 residues. The CDR3, as DNA: TGCAGTGCTAGAGGGGGACCGCGTAATGAAAAACTGTTTTTT. Amino acids: CSARGGPRNEKLFF.

CDR3 nucleotide sequence: TGCAGCGTTGCTAGGCAGGGCTCTTCCTACGAGCAGTTCTTC. It translates to CSVARQGSSYEQFF. This rearrangement joins TRBV29-1 to TRBJ2-1; TRBD1 might be the D (5 bases). The V end was cut by 4 bases, the J end by 10 bases, with 20 bases between. The germline V gene encodes CDR1 SQVTM and CDR2 ANQGSEA. The CDR3 is 14 amino acids.

The chain has TRBV12-3 or TRBV12-4 and TRBJ2-7; 8 nucleotides align to TRBD1. The J segment lost 4 bases and the V segment lost 6 bases, leaving 8 bases of the junction unmatched. The CDR3 is 14 amino acids. CDR3 residues: CASRQQGVLYEQYF. Written as DNA, the CDR3 is TGTGCCAGCAGACAACAGGGGGTACTTTACGAGCAGTACTTC.

The chain joins TRBV7-6 to TRBJ1-5; a weak D match, TRBD1 (5 bases). This CDR3 is built from 13 residues. The germline V gene encodes CDR1 SGHVS and CDR2 FNYEAQ. V shed 5 bases and J shed 5 bases, with 10 bases lying between them. The CDR3 DNA reads TGTGCCAGCAGCCAGGACACGTATCAGCCCCAGCATTTT. It specifies CASSQDTYQPQHF.

This chain uses TRBV4-3 with TRBJ2-3; 12 bases map to TRBD2. Trimming removed 0 bases from V and 4 bases from J; junction bases left unmatched: 2. CDR3 length equals 16 residues. Per the germline V gene, CDR1 is LGHNA and CDR2 is YSLEER. The CDR3 DNA follows: TGCGCCAGCAGCCAAGATCCTAGCGGGGGGGCAGATACGCAGTATTTT. It codes for CASSQDPSGGADTQYF.

This clonotype was seen a few times. The J gene is TRBJ2-4, the V gene TRBV3-1; 8 nucleotides match TRBD2. In germline, CDR1 is LGHDT, CDR2 YNNKEL (reference sequence). This CDR3 region has 17 residues. V lost 0 bases to trimming and J lost 1 base; unmatched junction nucleotides: 5. The CDR3 sequence is CASSQDHRGGAKNIQYF. DNA for the CDR3: TGTGCCAGCAGCCAAGATCATCGGGGGGGGGCCAAAAACATTCAGTACTTC.

This sequence joins TRBV29-1 and TRBJ1-2; weak D call: TRBD1 (5 bases). Trimming left V 4 bases short and J 3 bases short, with 15 bases between. Germline values: CDR1 SQVTM, CDR2 ANQGSEA. This CDR3 spans 14 amino acids. DNA for the CDR3: TGCAGCGTTGTGTTGAACAGGAGAGACTATGGCTACACCTTC. It is translated as CSVVLNRRDYGYTF. Full variable domain (outside the CDR3, taken from reference TRBV29-1 and TRBJ1-2): SAVISQKPSRDICQRGTSLTIQCQVDSQVTMMFWYRQQPGQSLTLIATANQGSEATYESGFVIDKFPISRPNLTFSTLTVSNMSPEDSSIYLCSVVLNRRDYGYTFGSGTRLTVV.

The rearrangement links TRBV3-1 to TRBJ2-3, with TRBD2 matching 9 bases. In germline, CDR1 is LGHDT, CDR2 YNNKEL (reference sequence). V was pared by 1 base and J by 4 bases, with 6 bases of the junction left unmatched. The CDR3 totals 16 residues. The CDR3 loop reads CASSQVGTSTPDTQYF. The CDR3 nucleotides read TGTGCCAGCAGCCAAGTGGGGACTAGCACCCCAGATACGCAGTATTTT.